This T cell receptor beta chain was captured by sequencing in a study of blood T cell repertoires in COVID-19. Overall study context: Sites in the United States, Italy and Spain provided acute and convalescent COVID-19 samples.

Repertoires were generated with immunoSEQ multiplex PCR, while TCRdb's copy carries only in-frame clones and drops some. The sample lists 180,000 or so clones; about 82% were seen once. The CDR3 totals 16 residues. V was pared by 4 bases and J by 2 bases, with 8 bases of the junction left unmatched. Germline V gene data show CDR1 as SGHAT and CDR2 as FQDESV (reference sequence). Two negative PCRs, clearance, or symptom resolution had been documented for recovered Cohort 3 donors. The clonotype was recovered from a woman under 40 who had recovered from COVID-19. The specimen was PBMCs or T cells enriched from blood (not recorded which). J is TRBJ2-1 and V is TRBV11-1; TRBD1 matches at 7 bases. This chain's CDR3 is CASSSYSGTAYNEQFF. CDR3 DNA sequence: TGTGCCAGCAGCTCGTATTCCGGGACAGCCTACAATGAGCAGTTCTTC.